Listed below are T cell receptor beta chains from one sample, sequenced in a study of human T cells and chemical hapten exposure. Each CDR3 protein gets one entry after TCRdb re-called the RACE reads with MiXCR. Of approximately 77,000 distinct CDR3 sequences detected, 7.5% to 9.5% appear once; the ten largest clones hold about 1.4%. The source material was whole blood, sampled in connection with sensitization to the hapten diphenylcyclopropenone (DPC). The receptors originated from a woman in her twenties or thirties with alopecia areata. Some clones in this sample may be carry-over from other donors' samples. CDR3s include the opening cysteine and the closing phenylalanine or tryptophan. The D gene is left open where the match is weak. Only some rows state a clone size, as once, few, many or a class for expanded clones.

V,J,D,size,DNA,CDR3
TRBV20-1,TRBJ1-1,NA,NA,TGCAGTGCGTTGTTAATGAACACTGAAGCTTTCTTT,CSALLMNTEAFF
TRBV2,TRBJ1-2,NA,few,TGTGCCAGCAGTGAAAGAGGACAGAGCACTCGTGGCTACACCTTC,CASSERGQSTRGYTF
TRBV5-1,TRBJ2-3,NA,few,TGCGCCAGCAGCTTGGACAGCCACGGGGGCACAGATACGCAGTATTTT,CASSLDSHGGTDTQYF
TRBV2,TRBJ1-4,NA,NA,TGTGCCAGCAGTGATCCCACCGGGGATGAAAAACTGTTTTTT,CASSDPTGDEKLFF
TRBV7-3,TRBJ2-1,TRBD1,many,TGTGCCAGCAGCATCGGACAGGGGGTCAATGAGCAGTTCTTC,CASSIGQGVNEQFF
TRBV20-1,TRBJ1-3,TRBD1,many,TGCAGTGCTAGAGCGAGGACAGGGGTGACAGGAAACACCATATATTTT,CSARARTGVTGNTIYF
TRBV5-1,TRBJ1-4,NA,many,TGCGCCAGCAGCCGCGGGGGCCCTAATGAAAAACTGTTTTTT,CASSRGGPNEKLFF
TRBV30,TRBJ1-2,NA,NA,TGTGCCTGGAGTGTTTCTGATTCCTATGGCTACACCTTC,CAWSVSDSYGYTF
TRBV12-3/TRBV12-4,TRBJ1-1,NA,few,TGTGCCAGCAGTTTAGGACTCAGGGGCACTGAAGCTTTCTTT,CASSLGLRGTEAFF
TRBV7-8,TRBJ2-5,NA,many,TGTGCCAGCAGCTTAGCGTACGCCCAAGAGACCCAGTACTTC,CASSLAYAQETQYF
TRBV29-1,TRBJ2-5,TRBD2,few,TGCAGCGTTGTCCTGCTAGCGGGGCTCCAAGAGACCCAGTACTTC,CSVVLLAGLQETQYF
TRBV19,TRBJ1-5,TRBD1,few,TGTGCCAGTAGTCTCCGGACAGGGGGCGATCAGCCCCAGCATTTT,CASSLRTGGDQPQHF
TRBV11-2,TRBJ2-2,NA,few,TGTGCCAGCAGCTTCGAAAACACCGGGGAGCTGTTTTTT,CASSFENTGELFF
TRBV7-3,TRBJ2-3,NA,few,TGTGCCAGCAGCTTTGGATTGGAGGATACGCAGTATTTT,CASSFGLEDTQYF
TRBV6-6,TRBJ1-6,TRBD1,NA,TGTGCCAGCAGTCTCCGGGACAGGAATAATTCACCCCTCCACTTT,CASSLRDRNNSPLHF
TRBV6-1,TRBJ1-5,NA,few,TGTGCCAGCAGTGAAGGACATGGATTTAGCAATCAGCCCCAGCATTTT,CASSEGHGFSNQPQHF
TRBV6-5,TRBJ1-6,NA,few,TGTGCCAGCAGTCCTTCCTTGGGGCGGGAATCCTATAATTCACCCCTCCACTTT,CASSPSLGRESYNSPLHF
TRBV6-1,TRBJ2-3,TRBD1,few,TGTGCCAGCAGTGCCGGGACAGTCGGCACAGATACGCAGTATTTT,CASSAGTVGTDTQYF
TRBV20-1,TRBJ2-7,NA,NA,TGCAGTGCTAGAGAGGGCAGCTATATATACGAGCAGTACTTC,CSAREGSYIYEQYF
TRBV6-2/TRBV6-3,TRBJ2-1,TRBD1,many,TGTGCCAGCAGTACGGACAGGGTTAAGAGTGAGCAGTTCTTC,CASSTDRVKSEQFF
TRBV12-3/TRBV12-4,TRBJ2-7,NA,many,TGTGCCAGCAGTTTAGGGCGCGAGCAGTACTTC,CASSLGREQYF
TRBV7-8,TRBJ2-3,NA,few,TGTGCCAGCAGCTACGTTACGACGGGACACCGCACAGATACGCAGTATTTT,CASSYVTTGHRTDTQYF
TRBV11-2,TRBJ2-5,NA,NA,TGTGCCAGCAGCACGACGCCCGGGCCAGAGACCCAGTACTTC,CASSTTPGPETQYF
TRBV20-1,TRBJ2-7,TRBD2,many,TGCAGTGCCATAGAGTGGGAGGGACGGTCCTACGAGCAGTACTTC,CSAIEWEGRSYEQYF
TRBV29-1,TRBJ2-3,NA,NA,TGCAGCGTTGAAGATCAGAGAGGAGATACGCAGTATTTT,CSVEDQRGDTQYF
TRBV2,TRBJ1-1,NA,many,TGTGCCAGCAGTGATAGGGGTTTCAACACTGAAGCTTTCTTT,CASSDRGFNTEAFF
TRBV14,TRBJ2-7,NA,few,TGTGCCAGCAGCCAAGACGCTTATTACGAGCAGTACTTC,CASSQDAYYEQYF
TRBV6-6,TRBJ2-4,NA,many,TGTGCCAGCAGTTACGCGAGGGGCCCCCTGGGGAACATTCAGTACTTC,CASSYARGPLGNIQYF
TRBV11-1,TRBJ1-2,TRBD1,many,TGTGCCAGCAGCCGGGGACAGGGAGACTATGGCTACACCTTC,CASSRGQGDYGYTF
TRBV27,TRBJ2-3,NA,many,TGTGCCAGCAGCCGCACTACCAAAGATACGCAGTATTTT,CASSRTTKDTQYF
TRBV30,TRBJ2-6,TRBD1,NA,TGTGCCTGGAGTGTCGGTCGTTGGTCGGTGGGACAGGGGTGTTCTGGGGCCAACGTCCTGACTTTC,CAWSVGRWSVGQGCSGANVLTF
TRBV6-5,TRBJ2-3,NA,few,TGTGCCAGCAGTTACTCCGTCGGGGATACGCAGTATTTT,CASSYSVGDTQYF
TRBV11-2,TRBJ1-4,NA,NA,TGTGCCAGCAGCTTTCACAGCGTTAATGAAAAACTGTTTTTT,CASSFHSVNEKLFF
TRBV12-5,TRBJ1-3,NA,NA,TGTGCTAGTGGTTCCCCCGGGGTGGACACCATATATTTT,CASGSPGVDTIYF
TRBV12-3/TRBV12-4,TRBJ1-5,NA,few,TGTGCCAGCACCTCACAGGGTCTCAATCAGCCCCAGCATTTT,CASTSQGLNQPQHF
TRBV18,TRBJ1-5,NA,NA,TGTGCCAGCTCAAGAGGGGGGGGCGATCAGCCCCAGCATTTT,CASSRGGGDQPQHF
TRBV7-2,TRBJ2-3,NA,many,TGTGCCAGCCAGGGAGATACGCAGTATTTT,CASQGDTQYF
TRBV30,TRBJ2-7,TRBD2,NA,TGTGCCTGGACGGGGGGATACGAGCAGTACTTC,CAWTGGYEQYF
TRBV12-3/TRBV12-4,TRBJ2-7,NA,many,TGTGCCAGCAGTTTTGGGACTCACTACGAGCAGTACTTC,CASSFGTHYEQYF
TRBV2,TRBJ2-5,NA,NA,TGTGCCAGCAGTGAAGTCCCCCGCGGGCTCGGGGGGCCTGAAGAGACCCAGTACTTC,CASSEVPRGLGGPEETQYF
TRBV29-1,TRBJ1-1,TRBD1,few,TGCAGCGTTCAGGGGGGAAGGGGGATGGGGACTGAAGCTTTCTTT,CSVQGGRGMGTEAFF
TRBV29-1,TRBJ1-1,NA,many,TGCAGCGGAAGCCCTGGAGTCATGAACACTGAAGCTTTCTTT,CSGSPGVMNTEAFF